What follows are 20 T cell receptor beta chains derived from one specimen sequenced in a study of post-analysis software for immune sequencing data (dated by TCRdb to 2013 to 2016). Library generation was performed with PCR. TCRdb lists the instrument as Illumina HiSeq 2500. Unique molecular identifiers were incorporated into TCR beta cDNA libraries to reduce PCR and sequencing biases. The public reads were reprocessed in TCRdb via fastp at Q25 and MiXCR, keeping in-frame beta chains. Rows are unified per CDR3 protein, each entry keeping the most common DNA and genes. The sample table holds 650,000 to 850,000 distinct CDR3 sequences, of which about half were seen once. Roughly 4.4% of the sample goes to the ten largest clones. Points the paper makes about the study in general: Patients showed significantly higher frequencies than controls for about 5 TRBV segments, among them TRBV5-6, TRBV5-1 and TRBV20-1.

These receptors' targets are unknown. The sequenced sample was blood. These receptors came from a girl aged 5-17 years with multiple sclerosis.

The rearrangement uses TRBV25-1 and TRBJ1-2; TRBD1 agrees at 8 bases. This CDR3 is built from 17 residues. V lost 2 bases to trimming and J lost 4 bases; unmatched junction nucleotides: 12. Germline CDR1 MGHDK, CDR2 SYGVNS. The CDR3: CASSEGGTGPGGYGYTF. The CDR3 DNA sequence: TGTGCCAGCAGTGAAGGTGGGACAGGACCTGGCGGCTATGGCTACACCTTC.

The chain is built from TRBV27 and TRBJ2-7; unclear D gene. This CDR3 spans 16 amino acids. Germline V lookup: CDR1 MNHEY, CDR2 SMNVEV (reference sequence). Trimming took off 0 bases at V and 0 bases at J, with 12 bases between the two ends. The CDR3 region has the DNA TGTGCCAGCAGTTTATCCTCCAGCTCGAGCTCCTACGAGCAGTACTTC. Translated, it gives CASSLSSSSSSYEQYF.

A few counts support this clonotype. The V gene is TRBV20-1, the J gene TRBJ2-5; possible D gene TRBD1, 5 bases. V was trimmed by 4 bases and J by 2 bases, leaving 11 bases between them. The CDR3 has 13 residues. Per germline, CDR1 DFQATT and CDR2 SNEGSKA (reference sequence). This chain's CDR3 is CSAKTARQETQYF. In nucleotides, the CDR3 is TGCAGTGCTAAGACAGCTAGACAAGAGACCCAGTACTTC.

The chain couples TRBV28 to TRBJ2-7, with 13 bases matching TRBD2. Germline CDR1 MDHEN, CDR2 SYDVKM. V gave up 5 bases and J gave up 4 bases; unmatched junction bases: 8. CDR3 length: 16 residues. CDR3 sequence: CASSPLSTSGRYEQYF. The CDR3 DNA reads as TGTGCCAGCAGTCCACTCTCGACTAGCGGGAGGTACGAGCAGTACTTC. The full variable domain, in which reference TRBV28 and TRBJ2-7 provide the parts outside the CDR3, is DVKVTQSSRYLVKRTGEKVFLECVQDMDHENMFWYRQDPGLGLRLIYFSYDVKMKEKGDIPEGYSVSREKKERFSLILESASTNQTSMYLCASSPLSTSGRYEQYFGPGTRLTVT.

The V gene is TRBV6-2 or TRBV6-3, the J gene TRBJ1-2, with 7 bases lining up with TRBD1. The CDR3 consists of 12 residues. From germline, CDR1 is MNHEY and CDR2 SVGEGT. V lost 7 bases to trimming and J lost 5 bases; unmatched junction nucleotides: 4. The CDR3 region has the DNA TGTGCCAGCACCCAGGGGGAATATGGCTACACCTTC. Its translation: CASTQGEYGYTF.

V gene TRBV4-1 combines with J gene TRBJ2-7; 8 bases are shared with TRBD2. Germline CDR1 reads MGHRA; CDR2 reads YSYEKL. This CDR3 comprises 17 residues. J was trimmed by 4 bases and V by 0 bases; bases with no gene match: 11. The CDR3 bases are TGCGCCAGCAGCCAAGAGGACGACCAGCGGGGGACTTACGAGCAGTACTTC. Its translation: CASSQEDDQRGTYEQYF.

This clonotype appeared a few times. V is TRBV6-5 and J is TRBJ1-4; D may be TRBD1 (5 bases). Germline V CDR1 and CDR2: MNHEY, SVGAGI. V was shortened by 2 bases and J by 6 bases, with 13 bases between the two germline ends. The CDR3 contains 15 residues. Here the CDR3 reads CASSYVGTPHEKLFF. For the CDR3, the DNA is TGTGCCAGCAGTTACGTTGGGACTCCGCATGAAAAACTGTTTTTT.

The rearrangement links TRBV11-2 to TRBJ1-4; D might be TRBD1 (5 bases). Trimming cost V 6 bases and J 3 bases, with 14 bases left between them. The CDR3 length is 15 residues. CDR1 and CDR2 (germline): SGHAT, FQNNGV. The CDR3 nucleotides read TGTGCCAGCAGAAGAGGGGCCAGGGCTAATGAAAAACTGTTTTTT. Translated, it gives CASRRGARANEKLFF.

In this sample, this clonotype turned up a few times. This rearrangement joins TRBV28 to TRBJ2-1; TRBD2 is a possible D gene (6 bases). There are 13 residues in the CDR3. Germline loops: CDR1 MDHEN, CDR2 SYDVKM. V shed 7 bases and J shed 0 bases, with 7 bases lying between them. Here the CDR3 reads CASTGSSYNEQFF. CDR3 DNA: TGTGCCAGCACCGGGAGCTCCTACAATGAGCAGTTCTTC.

This clonotype was seen a few times. The CDR3 DNA reads as TGTGCCAGCAGCTTAGCTCCAGGAGGGGACATTCAGTACTTC. It specifies CASSLAPGGDIQYF. The chain has TRBV7-2 and TRBJ2-4; perhaps TRBD2 as D (6 bases). V lost 0 bases and J lost 8, with 11 bases in between. Per the germline V gene, CDR1 is SGHTA and CDR2 is FQGNSA. There are 14 residues in the CDR3.

This clonotype was seen only a few times. The chain has TRBV4-2 and TRBJ2-7, with 9 bases fitting TRBD2. The CDR3 is 16 amino acids. Germline V gives CDR1 LGHNA, CDR2 YNFKEQ. The V segment lost 3 bases and the J segment 2 bases; nucleotides outside the gene matches: 8. CDR3 in DNA: TGTGCCAGCAGCCATCTTCTAGCGGGAAGGACCTACGAGCAGTACTTC. As protein: CASSHLLAGRTYEQYF.

J is TRBJ2-3 and V is TRBV11-2; 9 bases are a match to TRBD2. The ends lost 0 bases at V and 4 bases at J; junction bases unmatched: 11. Germline loops: CDR1 SGHAT, CDR2 FQNNGV. The CDR3 extends over 18 amino acids. CDR3 amino acids: CASSLEADGREGSDTQYF. The CDR3 coding sequence is TGTGCCAGCAGCTTAGAGGCGGATGGGCGGGAGGGCTCAGATACGCAGTATTTT.

This rearrangement joins TRBV28 to TRBJ2-7; 9 positions agree with TRBD1. V shed 5 bases and J 2 bases; nucleotides not matched to a gene: 16. Germline lookup yields CDR1 MDHEN and CDR2 SYDVKM. The CDR3 extends over 18 amino acids. The CDR3 nucleotides are TGTGCCAGCAGTCCCTTGTACGGGGACAGGGCGTCTCCCTACGAGCAGTACTTC. Its translation: CASSPLYGDRASPYEQYF.

This clonotype was detected once. The J gene is TRBJ1-2, the V gene TRBV6-5; no clear D gene. There are 15 residues in the CDR3. Trimming removed 2 bases from V and 4 bases from J, with 14 bases in between. CDR1 is MNHEY, CDR2 SVGAGI, per germline. CDR3 coding DNA: TGTGCCAGCAGTTACGATCCCGGAAGCCCCTATGGCTACACCTTC. Translating it yields CASSYDPGSPYGYTF.

The sample holds a few counts of this clonotype. V gene TRBV10-3 combines with J gene TRBJ2-7; possibly TRBD1 for D (6 bases). Germline CDR1 ENHRY, CDR2 SYGVKD. CDR3 length: 14 residues. The V gene lost 3 bases and the J gene lost 3 bases, with 12 bases spanning the gap. As DNA, the CDR3 is TGTGCCATCAGTGATGGGACACCCAACTACGAGCAGTACTTC. It translates to CAISDGTPNYEQYF.

This clonotype was counted a few times. This sequence joins TRBV4-2 and TRBJ2-7; TRBD1 or TRBD2 may be the D gene (5 bases each). With 6 bases removed from V and 4 bases from J, the gap between germline ends came to 22 bases. The CDR3 runs to 16 residues. CDR1 and CDR2 from the germline V gene are LGHNA and YNFKEQ. CDR3 loop: CASSLTGDRGLYEQYF. CDR3 coding DNA: TGTGCCAGCAGTCTAACGGGCGACCGGGGCTTGTACGAGCAGTACTTC.

The chain links TRBV27 to TRBJ2-7; no reliable D call. Germline assignment: CDR1 MNHEY and CDR2 SMNVEV (reference sequence). Between the trimmed V and J ends, which lost 5 bases and 5 bases, there was a span of 13 bases. This CDR3 is 13 amino acids long. The CDR3 here is CASSAYPTHEQYF. DNA for the CDR3: TGTGCCAGCAGTGCGTATCCGACTCACGAGCAGTACTTC.

The chain recombines TRBV20-1 with TRBJ2-1, with TRBD1 identical over 9 bases. Germline V gene sequence: CDR1 DFQATT, CDR2 SNEGSKA (reference sequence). This CDR3 has 14 amino acids. Trimming removed 6 bases from V and 9 bases from J; junction bases left unmatched: 12. As DNA, the CDR3 is TGCAGTGCCCTTGGGACAGGGAGTATTGGTGAGCAGTTCTTC. It is translated as CSALGTGSIGEQFF.

The genes are TRBV29-1 and TRBJ2-7; tentatively, D is TRBD1 or TRBD2 (5 bases each). With 6 bases removed from V and 6 bases from J, the gap between germline ends came to 15 bases. The length of the CDR3 is 12 residues. CDR1 is SQVTM, CDR2 ANQGSEA, per germline. CDR3 nucleotides: TGCAGCGTCGGGGCCGGTGGGGGCGAGCAGTACTTC. Residues: CSVGAGGGEQYF.

This rearrangement joins TRBV15 to TRBJ2-5, with 15 positions matching TRBD2. The CDR3 is 17 amino acids. Losses at the gene ends were 2 bases for V and 5 bases for J; bases not matched to a gene: 6. Germline V gene lookup returns CDR1 LNHNV and CDR2 YYDKDF (reference sequence). CDR3 residues: CATSRLGTSGRHETQYF. The CDR3 DNA sequence: TGTGCCACCAGCAGATTGGGGACTAGCGGGAGGCATGAGACCCAGTACTTC. The variable domain in full, completed from reference TRBV15 and TRBJ2-5, reads DAMVIQNPRYQVTQFGKPVTLSCSQTLNHNVMYWYQQKSSQAPKLLFHYYDKDFNNEADTPDNFQSRRPNTSFCFLDIRSPGLGDTAMYLCATSRLGTSGRHETQYFGPGTRLLVL.